These 7 T cell receptor beta chains originate from one sample sequenced in a study of T cell changes during pregnancy in multiple sclerosis. This table comes from immunoSEQ multiplex PCR, and its TCRdb copy is limited to in-frame clones, with some not included. The sample lists under 75,000 clones, about nine tenths seen once, with over 0.25% in the top ten. The source material was CD4+ T cells from peripheral blood mononuclear cells, sampled after pregnancy. All receptors derive from a female donor with multiple sclerosis, enrolled in a pregnancy study.

The chain joins TRBV5-1 to TRBJ2-2; TRBD2 aligns across 13 bases. CDR1 and CDR2 (germline): SGHRS, YFSETQ. V lost 0 bases and J lost 3; bases outside the gene matches: 20. The CDR3 covers 23 residues. The CDR3 nucleotides are TGCGCCAGCAGCTTGGCTCACGAGCCCCTAGGACTAGCGGGAGTAATCGACACCGGGGAGCTGTTTTTT. Translated, it gives CASSLAHEPLGLAGVIDTGELFF.

The rearrangement uses TRBV7-3 and TRBJ2-2; maybe TRBD1 (6 bases). The length of the CDR3 is 13 residues. Trimming pared 8 bases from V and 7 bases from J, leaving 14 bases between. In germline, CDR1 is SGHTA, CDR2 FQGTGA. CDR3 bases: TGTGCCAGCGGCCCCGTAGGGGGCGGGGAGCTGTTTTTT. Amino acids: CASGPVGGGELFF.

The chain recombines TRBV29-1 with TRBJ2-3; maybe TRBD2 (5 bases). The CDR3 runs to 13 residues. Deletions cut 6 bases from V and 2 bases from J, with 12 bases between. The germline gives CDR1 SQVTM, CDR2 ANQGSEA. The CDR3: CSVRGRHTDTQYF. The CDR3 region has the DNA TGCAGCGTGAGAGGGCGGCACACAGATACGCAGTATTTT.

This clone was detected only once. The chain couples TRBV11-2 to TRBJ1-4, with 7 bases matching TRBD1. Trimming took 5 bases from V and 6 from J; bases not matched to a gene: 6. The CDR3 has 14 amino acids. Germline CDR1 reads SGHAT; CDR2 reads FQNNGV. CDR3 in amino acids: CASSTGTADEKLFF. In DNA, the CDR3 is TGTGCCAGCAGCACCGGGACAGCGGATGAAAAACTGTTTTTT.

The V gene is TRBV2, the J gene TRBJ1-1; unclear D gene. Germline V gene sequence: CDR1 SNHLY, CDR2 FYNNEI. V was shortened by 2 bases and J by 5 bases, with 12 bases between the two germline ends. This CDR3 spans 14 amino acids. The CDR3 DNA is TGTGCCAGCAGTGAAACGGGGAAGAGGACTGAAGCTTTCTTT. Translating it yields CASSETGKRTEAFF.

The chain has TRBV30 and TRBJ2-5; 9 bases map to TRBD2. CDR1 and CDR2 (germline): GTSNPN, SVGIG (reference sequence). The CDR3 is 14 residues long. With V trimmed by 5 bases and J by 11 bases, 15 bases remained unmatched. The CDR3 nucleotides read TGTGCCTGGGGGACCGGAAATAGCGGGGGTGAGCAGTACTTC. Protein product: CAWGTGNSGGEQYF. The whole variable domain, remainder taken from reference TRBV30 and TRBJ2-5, is SQTIHQWPATLVQPVGSPLSLECTVEGTSNPNLYWYRQAAGRGLQLLFYSVGIGQISSEVPQNLSASRPQDRQFILSSKKLLLSDSGFYLCAWGTGNSGGEQYFGPGTRLLVL.

This clone appeared a single time. This sequence joins TRBV7-2 and TRBJ1-3; D is unresolved. This CDR3 has 13 amino acids. Germline V CDR1 and CDR2: SGHTA, FQGNSA. The V and J ends lost 3 bases and 0 bases respectively, with 3 bases between them. CDR3 protein: CASSLSSGNTIYF. CDR3 DNA sequence: TGTGCCAGCAGCTTGAGCTCTGGAAACACCATATATTTT.